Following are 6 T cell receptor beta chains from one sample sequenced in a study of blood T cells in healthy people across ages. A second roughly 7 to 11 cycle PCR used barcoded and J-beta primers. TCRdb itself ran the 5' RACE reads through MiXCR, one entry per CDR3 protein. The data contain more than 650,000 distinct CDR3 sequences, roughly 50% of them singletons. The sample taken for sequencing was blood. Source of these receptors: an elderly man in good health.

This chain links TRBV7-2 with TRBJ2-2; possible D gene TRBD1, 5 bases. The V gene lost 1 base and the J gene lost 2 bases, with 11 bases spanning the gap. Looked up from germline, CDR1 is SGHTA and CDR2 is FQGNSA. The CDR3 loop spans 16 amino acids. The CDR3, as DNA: TGTGCCAGCAGCTTAGTAGGGGTGCCTAACACCGGGGAGCTGTTTTTT. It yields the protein CASSLVGVPNTGELFF.

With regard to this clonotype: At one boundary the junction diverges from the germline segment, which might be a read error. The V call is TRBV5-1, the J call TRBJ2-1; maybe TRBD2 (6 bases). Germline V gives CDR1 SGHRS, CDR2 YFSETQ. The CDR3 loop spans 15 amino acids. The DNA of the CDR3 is TGCGCCAGCAGCGAAGGGGACTCGGGCTACATTGAGCAGTTCTTC. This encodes CASSEGDSGYIEQFF. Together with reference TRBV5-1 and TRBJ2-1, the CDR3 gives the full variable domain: KAGVTQTPRYLIKTRGQQVTLSCSPISGHRSVSWYQQTPGQGLQFLFEYFSETQRNKGNFPGRFSGRQFSNSRSEMNVSTLELGDSALYLCASSEGDSGYIEQFFGPGTRLTVL.

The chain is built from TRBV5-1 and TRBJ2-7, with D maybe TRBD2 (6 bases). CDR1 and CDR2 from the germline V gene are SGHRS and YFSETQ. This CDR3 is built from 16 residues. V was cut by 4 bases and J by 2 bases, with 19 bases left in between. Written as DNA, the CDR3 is TGCGCCAGCAGCCGTTCCGGGGGAAGCGTGGCCTACGAGCAGTACTTC. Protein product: CASSRSGGSVAYEQYF.

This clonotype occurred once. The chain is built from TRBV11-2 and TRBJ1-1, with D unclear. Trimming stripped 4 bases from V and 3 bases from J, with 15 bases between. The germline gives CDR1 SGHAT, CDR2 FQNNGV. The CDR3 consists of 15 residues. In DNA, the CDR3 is TGTGCCAGCAGCTACCGACCGGGTGGGGACACTGAAGCTTTCTTT. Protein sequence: CASSYRPGGDTEAFF.

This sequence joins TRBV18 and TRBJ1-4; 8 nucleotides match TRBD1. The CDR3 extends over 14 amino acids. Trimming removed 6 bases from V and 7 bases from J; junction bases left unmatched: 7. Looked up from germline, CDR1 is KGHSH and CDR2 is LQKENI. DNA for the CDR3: TGTGCCAGCTCCAAGGGACAGGACCTTGAAAAACTGTTTTTT. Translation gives CASSKGQDLEKLFF.

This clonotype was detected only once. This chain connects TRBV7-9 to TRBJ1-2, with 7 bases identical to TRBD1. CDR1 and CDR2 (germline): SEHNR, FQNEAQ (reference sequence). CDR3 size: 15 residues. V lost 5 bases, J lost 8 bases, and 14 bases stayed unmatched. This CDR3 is CASSQETGPREGYTF. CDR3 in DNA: TGTGCCAGCAGCCAAGAGACAGGGCCCCGGGAAGGCTACACCTTC.